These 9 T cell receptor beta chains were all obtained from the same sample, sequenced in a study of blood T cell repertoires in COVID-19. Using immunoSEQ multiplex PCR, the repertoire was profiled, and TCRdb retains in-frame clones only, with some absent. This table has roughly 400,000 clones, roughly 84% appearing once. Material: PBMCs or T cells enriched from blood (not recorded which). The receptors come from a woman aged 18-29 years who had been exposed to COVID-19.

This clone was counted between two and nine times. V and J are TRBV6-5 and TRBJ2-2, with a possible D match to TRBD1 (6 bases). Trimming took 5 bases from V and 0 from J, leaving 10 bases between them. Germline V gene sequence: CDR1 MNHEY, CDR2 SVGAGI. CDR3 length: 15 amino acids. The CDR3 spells CASSTGTTNTGELFF. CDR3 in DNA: TGTGCCAGCAGTACCGGGACAACGAACACCGGGGAGCTGTTTTTT.

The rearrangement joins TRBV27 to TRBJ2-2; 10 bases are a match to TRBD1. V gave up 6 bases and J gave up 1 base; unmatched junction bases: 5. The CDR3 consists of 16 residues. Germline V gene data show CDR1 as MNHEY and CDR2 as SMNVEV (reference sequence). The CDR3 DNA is TGTGCCAGCAGCACGACAGGGGGCTGGAACACCGGGGAGCTGTTTTTT. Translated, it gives CASSTTGGWNTGELFF.

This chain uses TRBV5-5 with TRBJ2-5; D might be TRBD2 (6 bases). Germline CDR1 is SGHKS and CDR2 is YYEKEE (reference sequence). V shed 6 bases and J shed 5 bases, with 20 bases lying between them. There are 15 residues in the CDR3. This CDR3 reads CASTMEGYGSETQYF. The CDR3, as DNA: TGTGCCAGCACCATGGAGGGATATGGTTCGGAGACCCAGTACTTC.

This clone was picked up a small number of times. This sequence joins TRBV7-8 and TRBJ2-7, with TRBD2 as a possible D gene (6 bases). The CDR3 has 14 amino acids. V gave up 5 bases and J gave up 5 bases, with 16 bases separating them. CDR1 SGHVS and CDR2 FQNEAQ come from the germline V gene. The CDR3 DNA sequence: TGTGCCAGCAGCGGGGGGTATCTCTCGGACGAGCAGTACTTC. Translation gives CASSGGYLSDEQYF.

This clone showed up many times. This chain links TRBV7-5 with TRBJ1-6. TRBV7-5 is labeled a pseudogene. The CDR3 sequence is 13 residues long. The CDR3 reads CARSSNCDSPLHF. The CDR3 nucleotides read TGTGCCAGAAGCTCGAACTGTGATTCACCCCTCCACTTT.

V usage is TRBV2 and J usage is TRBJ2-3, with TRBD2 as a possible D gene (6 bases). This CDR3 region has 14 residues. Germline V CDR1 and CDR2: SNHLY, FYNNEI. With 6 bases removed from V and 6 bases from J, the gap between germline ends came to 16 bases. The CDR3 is CASRPRLVTDTQYF. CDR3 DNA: TGTGCCAGCAGACCCAGACTAGTTACGGATACGCAGTATTTT.

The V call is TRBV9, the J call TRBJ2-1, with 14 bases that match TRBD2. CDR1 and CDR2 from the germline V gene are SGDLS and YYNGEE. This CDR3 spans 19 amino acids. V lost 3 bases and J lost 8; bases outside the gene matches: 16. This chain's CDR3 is CASSAGEGLAGVVRDEQFF. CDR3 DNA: TGTGCCAGCAGCGCGGGGGAGGGACTAGCGGGGGTTGTTCGGGATGAGCAGTTCTTC.

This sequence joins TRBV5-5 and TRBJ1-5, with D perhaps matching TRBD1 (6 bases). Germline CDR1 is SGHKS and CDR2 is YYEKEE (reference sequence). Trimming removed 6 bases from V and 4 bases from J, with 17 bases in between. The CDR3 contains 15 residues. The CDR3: CASNLRSGENQPQHF. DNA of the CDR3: TGTGCCAGCAATCTTCGTTCAGGGGAGAATCAGCCCCAGCATTTT.

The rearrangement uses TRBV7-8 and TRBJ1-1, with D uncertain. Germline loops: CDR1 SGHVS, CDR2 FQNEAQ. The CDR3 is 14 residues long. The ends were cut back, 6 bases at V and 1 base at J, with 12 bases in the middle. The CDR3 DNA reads TGTGCCAGCAGGAGACACAAATCGAACACTGAAGCTTTCTTT. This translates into CASRRHKSNTEAFF.